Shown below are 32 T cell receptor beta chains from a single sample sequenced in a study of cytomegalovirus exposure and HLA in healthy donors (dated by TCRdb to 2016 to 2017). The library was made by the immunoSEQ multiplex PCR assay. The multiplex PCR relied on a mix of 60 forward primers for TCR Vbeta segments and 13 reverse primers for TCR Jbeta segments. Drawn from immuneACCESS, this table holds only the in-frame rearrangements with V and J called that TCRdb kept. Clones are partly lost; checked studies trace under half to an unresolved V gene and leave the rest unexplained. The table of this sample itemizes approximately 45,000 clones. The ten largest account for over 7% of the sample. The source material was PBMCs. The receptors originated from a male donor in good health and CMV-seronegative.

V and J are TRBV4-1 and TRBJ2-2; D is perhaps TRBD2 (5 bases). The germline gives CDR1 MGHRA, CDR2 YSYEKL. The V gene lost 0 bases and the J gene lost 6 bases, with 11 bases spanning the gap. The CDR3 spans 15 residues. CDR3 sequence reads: CASSQDPLGAGELFF. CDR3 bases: TGCGCCAGCAGCCAAGATCCACTAGGCGCCGGGGAGCTGTTTTTT.

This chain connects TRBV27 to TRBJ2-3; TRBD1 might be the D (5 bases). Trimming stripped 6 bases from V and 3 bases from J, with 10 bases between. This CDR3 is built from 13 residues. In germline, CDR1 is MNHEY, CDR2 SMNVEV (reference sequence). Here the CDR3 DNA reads TGTGCCAGCAGATACGACAGTACAGATACGCAGTATTTT. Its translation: CASRYDSTDTQYF.

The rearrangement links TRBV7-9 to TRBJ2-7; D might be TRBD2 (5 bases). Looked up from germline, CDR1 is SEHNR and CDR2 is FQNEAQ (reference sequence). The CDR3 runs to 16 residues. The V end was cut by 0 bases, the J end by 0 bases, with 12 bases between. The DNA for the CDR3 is TGTGCCAGCAGCTTAGCGAGGGTAGGAGGCTCCTACGAGCAGTACTTC. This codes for CASSLARVGGSYEQYF.

Here the CDR3 DNA reads TGTGCCAGCTCTTGGGCGGGGAAACCAGATACGCAGTATTTT. Its protein is CASSWAGKPDTQYF. The chain links TRBV7-9 to TRBJ2-3; a weak D match, TRBD2 (6 bases). Germline CDR1 and CDR2: SEHNR and FQNEAQ (reference sequence). The V end was cut by 8 bases, the J end by 4 bases, with 16 bases between. CDR3 length: 14 residues.

Here the CDR3 reads CASSPQTGSGNTIYF. Here the CDR3 DNA reads TGTGCCAGCAGTCCCCAGACAGGCTCTGGAAACACCATATATTTT. J is TRBJ1-3 and V is TRBV6-1; TRBD1 might be the D (6 bases). Germline CDR1 and CDR2: MNHNS and SASEGT. V was pared by 5 bases and J by 0 bases, with 11 bases between. The CDR3 spans 15 residues.

The CDR3 DNA is TGCGCCAGCAGAGGGTCCGGGGAGGACACTGAAGCTTTCTTT. Encoded protein: CASRGSGEDTEAFF. The V gene is TRBV10-1, the J gene TRBJ1-1; the D is unclear. This CDR3 region has 14 residues. The ends were cut back, 6 bases at V and 3 bases at J, with 14 bases in the middle. Germline values: CDR1 WNHNN, CDR2 SYGVQD (reference sequence).

The CDR3 nucleotides read TGTGCCAGCAGGTCCGCCCCCTCGACTATCTCCTACGAGCAGTACTTC. As protein: CASRSAPSTISYEQYF. This rearrangement joins TRBV5-5 to TRBJ2-7, with a tentative D call TRBD2 (5 bases). CDR3 length: 16 amino acids. V dropped 5 bases and J dropped 0 bases, with 18 bases sitting between them. Germline values: CDR1 SGHKS, CDR2 YYEKEE (reference sequence). Filled out from reference TRBV5-5 and TRBJ2-7, the complete variable domain reads DAGVTQSPTHLIKTRGQQVTLRCSPISGHKSVSWYQQVLGQGPQFIFQYYEKEERGRGNFPDRFSARQFPNYSSELNVNALLLGDSALYLCASRSAPSTISYEQYFGPGTRLTVT.

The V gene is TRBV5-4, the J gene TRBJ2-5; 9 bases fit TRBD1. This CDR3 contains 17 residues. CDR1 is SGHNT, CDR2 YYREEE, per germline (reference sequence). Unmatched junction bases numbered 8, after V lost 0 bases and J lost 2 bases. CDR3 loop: CASSLDRGLVDQETQYF. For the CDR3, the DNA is TGTGCCAGCAGCTTGGACAGGGGGCTGGTCGATCAAGAGACCCAGTACTTC.

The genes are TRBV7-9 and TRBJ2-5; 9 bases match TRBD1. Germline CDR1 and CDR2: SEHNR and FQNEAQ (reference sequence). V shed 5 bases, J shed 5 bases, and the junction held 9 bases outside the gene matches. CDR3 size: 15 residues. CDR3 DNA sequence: TGTGCCAGCAGCGCCCGGGACAGGGACACTGAGACCCAGTACTTC. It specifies CASSARDRDTETQYF.

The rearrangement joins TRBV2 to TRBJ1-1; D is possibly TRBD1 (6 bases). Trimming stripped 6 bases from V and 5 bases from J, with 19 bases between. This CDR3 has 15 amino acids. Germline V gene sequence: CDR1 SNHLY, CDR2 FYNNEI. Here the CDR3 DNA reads TGTGCCAGCAGCCTGGCCGAAGGGGGTTTGACTGAAGCTTTCTTT. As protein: CASSLAEGGLTEAFF. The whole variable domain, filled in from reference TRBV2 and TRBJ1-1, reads EPEVTQTPSHQVTQMGQEVILRCVPISNHLYFYWYRQILGQKVEFLVSFYNNEISEKSEIFDDQFSVERPDGSNFTLKIRSTKLEDSAMYFCASSLAEGGLTEAFFGQGTRLTVV.

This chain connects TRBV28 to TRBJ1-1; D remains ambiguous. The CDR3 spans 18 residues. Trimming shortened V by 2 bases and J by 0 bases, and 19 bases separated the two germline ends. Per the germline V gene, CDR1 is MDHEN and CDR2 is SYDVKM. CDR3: CASSLTMVRRTLNTEAFF. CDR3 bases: TGTGCCAGCAGTTTAACAATGGTACGCCGTACGCTGAACACTGAAGCTTTCTTT.

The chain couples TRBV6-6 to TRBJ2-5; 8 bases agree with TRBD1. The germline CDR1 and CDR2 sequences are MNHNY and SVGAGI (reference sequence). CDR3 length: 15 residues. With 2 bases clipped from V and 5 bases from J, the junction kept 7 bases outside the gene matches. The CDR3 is CASSYTARGHETQYF. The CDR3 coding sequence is TGTGCCAGCAGTTACACAGCCAGGGGGCACGAGACCCAGTACTTC.

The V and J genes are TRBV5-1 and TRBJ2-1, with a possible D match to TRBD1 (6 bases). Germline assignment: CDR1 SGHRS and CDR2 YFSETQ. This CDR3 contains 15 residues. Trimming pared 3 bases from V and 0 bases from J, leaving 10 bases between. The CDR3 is CASSSMTGSYNEQFF. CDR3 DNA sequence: TGCGCCAGCAGCTCCATGACAGGCTCCTACAATGAGCAGTTCTTC.

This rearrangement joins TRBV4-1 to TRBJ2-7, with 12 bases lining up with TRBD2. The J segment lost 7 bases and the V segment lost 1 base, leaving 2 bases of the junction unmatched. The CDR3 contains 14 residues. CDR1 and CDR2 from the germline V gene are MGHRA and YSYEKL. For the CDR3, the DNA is TGCGCCAGCAGCCAAGGACTAGCGGGAGTTGAGCAGTACTTC. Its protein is CASSQGLAGVEQYF.

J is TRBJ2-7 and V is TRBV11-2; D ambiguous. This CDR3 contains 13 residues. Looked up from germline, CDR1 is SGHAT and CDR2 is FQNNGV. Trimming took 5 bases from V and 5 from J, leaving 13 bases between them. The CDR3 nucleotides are TGTGCCAGCAGCACCGACCTAGTAAACGAGCAGTACTTC. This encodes CASSTDLVNEQYF.

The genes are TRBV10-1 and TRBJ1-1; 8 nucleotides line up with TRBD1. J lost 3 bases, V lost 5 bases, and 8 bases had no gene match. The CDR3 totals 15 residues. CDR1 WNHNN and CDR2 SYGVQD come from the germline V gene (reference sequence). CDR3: CASSPGGAGDTEAFF. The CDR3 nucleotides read TGCGCCAGCAGTCCAGGGGGCGCGGGGGACACTGAAGCTTTCTTT.

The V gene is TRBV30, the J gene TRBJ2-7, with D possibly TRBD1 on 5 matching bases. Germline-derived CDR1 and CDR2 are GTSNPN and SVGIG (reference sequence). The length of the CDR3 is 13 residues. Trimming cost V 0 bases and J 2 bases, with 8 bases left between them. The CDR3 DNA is TGTGCCTGGAGTGTGCTAGGGGCCTACGAGCAGTACTTC. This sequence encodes CAWSVLGAYEQYF.

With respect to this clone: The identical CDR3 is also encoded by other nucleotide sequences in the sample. The CDR3 here is CASSFSTGANVLTF. CDR3 sequence (DNA): TGTGCCAGCAGTTTTTCCACTGGGGCCAACGTCCTGACTTTC. V usage is TRBV27 and J usage is TRBJ2-6; D uncertain. Trimming shortened V by 3 bases and J by 2 bases, and 5 bases separated the two germline ends. CDR3 length: 14 amino acids. CDR1 is MNHEY, CDR2 SMNVEV, per germline (reference sequence).

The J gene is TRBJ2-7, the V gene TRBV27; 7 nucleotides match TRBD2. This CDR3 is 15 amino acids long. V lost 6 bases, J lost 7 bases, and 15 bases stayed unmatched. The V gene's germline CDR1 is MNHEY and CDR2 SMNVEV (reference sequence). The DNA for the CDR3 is TGTGCCAGCAGGTTGGGCGGGAGACCCTTGGGGGAGCAGTACTTC. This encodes CASRLGGRPLGEQYF.

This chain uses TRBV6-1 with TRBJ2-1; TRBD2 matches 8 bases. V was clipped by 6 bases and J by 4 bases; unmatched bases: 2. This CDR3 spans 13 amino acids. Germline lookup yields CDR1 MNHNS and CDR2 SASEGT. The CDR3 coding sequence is TGTGCCAGCAGACTAGCGGAGTACAATGAGCAGTTCTTC. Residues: CASRLAEYNEQFF.

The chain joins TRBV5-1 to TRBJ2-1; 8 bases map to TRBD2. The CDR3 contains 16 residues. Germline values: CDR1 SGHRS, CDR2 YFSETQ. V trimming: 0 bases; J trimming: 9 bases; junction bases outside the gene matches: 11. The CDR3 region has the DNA TGCGCCAGCAGCTTGGACCGACTAGCGTCTAGGGGTGAGCAGTTCTTC. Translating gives CASSLDRLASRGEQFF.

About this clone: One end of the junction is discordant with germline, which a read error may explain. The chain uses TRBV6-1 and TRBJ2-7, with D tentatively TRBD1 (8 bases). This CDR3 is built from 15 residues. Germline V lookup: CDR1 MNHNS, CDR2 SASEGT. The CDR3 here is CTSGDRSRLGYEQYF. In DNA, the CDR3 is TGTACCAGCGGGGACAGGTCAAGATTGGGCTACGAGCAGTACTTC.

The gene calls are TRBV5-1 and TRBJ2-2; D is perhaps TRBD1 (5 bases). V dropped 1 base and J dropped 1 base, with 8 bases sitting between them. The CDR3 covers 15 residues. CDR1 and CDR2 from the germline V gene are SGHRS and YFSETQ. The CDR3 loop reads CASSLLGLNTGELFF. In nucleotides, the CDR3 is TGCGCCAGCAGCTTGTTGGGGCTGAACACCGGGGAGCTGTTTTTT.

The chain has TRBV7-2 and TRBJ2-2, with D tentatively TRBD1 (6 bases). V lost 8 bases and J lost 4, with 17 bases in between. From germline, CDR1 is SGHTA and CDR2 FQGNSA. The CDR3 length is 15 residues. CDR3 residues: CASDPTGLGTGELFF. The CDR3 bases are TGTGCCAGCGATCCAACAGGGTTAGGCACCGGGGAGCTGTTTTTT.

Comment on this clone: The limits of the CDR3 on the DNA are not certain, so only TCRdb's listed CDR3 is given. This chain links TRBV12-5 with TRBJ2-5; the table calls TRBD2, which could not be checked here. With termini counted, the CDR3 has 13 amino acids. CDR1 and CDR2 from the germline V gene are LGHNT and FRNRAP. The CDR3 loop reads CASGLEREGTQYF.

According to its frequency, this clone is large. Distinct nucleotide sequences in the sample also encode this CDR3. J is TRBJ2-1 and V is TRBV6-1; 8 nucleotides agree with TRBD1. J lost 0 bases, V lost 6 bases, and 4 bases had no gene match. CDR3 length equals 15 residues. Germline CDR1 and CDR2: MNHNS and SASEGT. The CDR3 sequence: CASSETGGSYNEQFF. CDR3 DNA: TGTGCCAGCAGCGAAACAGGGGGCTCCTACAATGAGCAGTTCTTC.

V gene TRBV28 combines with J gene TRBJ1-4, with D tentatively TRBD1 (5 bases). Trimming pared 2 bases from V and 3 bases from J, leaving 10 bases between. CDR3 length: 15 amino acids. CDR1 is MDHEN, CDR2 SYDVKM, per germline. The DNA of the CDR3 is TGTGCCAGCAGTTTACTGGGGGGTCCTAATGAAAAACTGTTTTTT. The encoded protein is CASSLLGGPNEKLFF.

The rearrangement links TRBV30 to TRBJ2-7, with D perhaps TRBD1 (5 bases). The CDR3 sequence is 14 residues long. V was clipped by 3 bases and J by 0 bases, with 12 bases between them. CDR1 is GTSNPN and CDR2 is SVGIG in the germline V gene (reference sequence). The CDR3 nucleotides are TGTGCCTGGAGCGGATCCAGGGCCTCCTACGAGCAGTACTTC. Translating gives CAWSGSRASYEQYF.

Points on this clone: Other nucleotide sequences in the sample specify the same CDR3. The CDR3 DNA reads as TGTGCCTGGAGGGAATGGAGGGAACCCCTCGGTGGCTACACCTTC. It yields the protein CAWREWREPLGGYTF. This chain uses TRBV30 with TRBJ1-2; D not certain. Germline V gives CDR1 GTSNPN, CDR2 SVGIG (reference sequence). Between the trimmed V and J ends, which lost 3 bases and 7 bases, there was a span of 21 bases. The CDR3 has 15 amino acids.

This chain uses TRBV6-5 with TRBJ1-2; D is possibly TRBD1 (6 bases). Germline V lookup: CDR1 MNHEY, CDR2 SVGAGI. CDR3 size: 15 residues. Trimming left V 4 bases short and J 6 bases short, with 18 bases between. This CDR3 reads CASSSYRGRGNGYTF. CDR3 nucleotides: TGTGCCAGCAGTTCGTACCGGGGCAGGGGCAATGGCTACACCTTC.

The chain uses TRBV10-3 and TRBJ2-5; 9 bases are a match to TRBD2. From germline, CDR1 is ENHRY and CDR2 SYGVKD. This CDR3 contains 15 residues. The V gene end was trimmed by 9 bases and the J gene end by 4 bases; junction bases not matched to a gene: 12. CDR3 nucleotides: TGTGCCATTGGGCGGGTGGAAGCGGGAGGAGAGACCCAGTACTTC. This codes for CAIGRVEAGGETQYF.

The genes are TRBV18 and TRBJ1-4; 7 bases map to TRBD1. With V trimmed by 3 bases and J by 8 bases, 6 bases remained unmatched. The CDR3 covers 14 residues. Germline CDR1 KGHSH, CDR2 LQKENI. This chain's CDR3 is CASSPARGAEKLFF. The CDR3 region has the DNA TGTGCCAGCTCACCGGCCAGGGGGGCGGAAAAACTGTTTTTT.